The clone carrying this T cell receptor (beta chain) was detected ten times or more. Its cognate antigen is unknown. Cyclophosphamide on days +3 and +4 followed busulfan-fludarabine conditioning and a marrow graft. This sample was included in a study of T cells after posttransplantation cyclophosphamide. Trimming cost V 6 bases and J 4 bases, with 13 bases left between them. CDR3 size: 13 residues. Per germline, CDR1 LNHNV and CDR2 YYDKDF (reference sequence). Points from the study as a whole: After PTCy, TRB diversity resembled that of CNI/methotrexate controls. Donor CD8+ memory clones often dominated recipient blood repertoires at later times. TRB overlap between skin or GI tissue T cells and blood was limited.

Clones were sequenced by immunoSEQ multiplex PCR, and TCRdb holds only the in-frame ones, with some missing. Listed for the sample are fewer than 2,000 clones, none seen a single time. The starting material was PBMCs, obtained around 35 days after allogeneic stem cell transplant with posttransplant cyclophosphamide. The J gene is TRBJ2-7, the V gene TRBV15, with TRBD1 as a possible D gene (6 bases). The receptor comes from a female patient aged 55-70 years who received an allogeneic stem cell transplant from a related donor and was CMV-positive. Certain T cells may be donor cells from the graft. The CDR3 nucleotides read TGTGCCACCAGTACAGGGATCGGTTACGAGCAGTACTTC. This sequence encodes CATSTGIGYEQYF.